A selection of T cell receptor beta chains follows, all from one sample in a study of graft-versus-host responses after intestinal transplantation. The data were produced by immunoSEQ multiplex PCR, yet TCRdb's version contains in-frame clones alone and is incomplete. This sample has about 97,000 clones, with 80% to 95% found just once. The source material was PBMCs, sampled 453 days after intestinal transplant. These receptors all come from a human patient who received an intestinal transplant, so some T cells may come from the graft donor. CDR3s include the opening cysteine and the closing phenylalanine or tryptophan. The D gene is left open where the match is weak. The size field is filled for only some rows; it gives once, few, many or a size class.

D gene	clone size	V gene	J gene	CDR3 protein	CDR3 DNA
.	.	TRBV20-1	TRBJ1-1	CSARDHEAFF	TGCAGTGCTAGAGACCATGAAGCTTTCTTT
.	.	TRBV10-1	TRBJ2-7	CASSEGRMGEQYF	TGCGCCAGCAGTGAGGGACGCATGGGCGAGCAGTACTTC
TRBD1	few	TRBV6-1	TRBJ1-3	CASRTDRQAGNTIYF	TGTGCCAGCAGGACGGACAGGCAGGCTGGAAACACCATATATTTT
TRBD2	.	TRBV4-2	TRBJ2-4	CASSQVAGGQNIQYF	TGTGCCAGCAGCCAAGTAGCGGGGGGGCAAAACATTCAGTACTTC
.	.	TRBV5-1	TRBJ2-3	CASSSNRETDTQYF	TGCGCCAGCAGCTCCAACAGGGAAACAGATACGCAGTATTTT
TRBD1	once	TRBV9	TRBJ1-2	CASSVAGTGGYGYTF	TGTGCCAGCAGCGTAGCTGGGACAGGGGGCTATGGCTACACCTTC
.	.	TRBV4-1	TRBJ1-6	CASSPRVRNSPLHF	TGCGCCAGCAGCCCAAGGGTGAGGAATTCACCCCTCCACTTT
.	.	TRBV5-4	TRBJ1-3	CASSLAGGDTIYF	TGTGCCAGCAGCTTGGCCGGGGGAGACACCATATATTTT
.	.	TRBV7-3	TRBJ2-5	CASSLVPQETQYF	TGTGCCAGCAGCTTGGTCCCCCAAGAGACCCAGTACTTC
.	.	TRBV7-9	TRBJ2-3	CASSADLDTQYF	TGTGCCAGCAGCGCTGATCTAGATACGCAGTATTTT
.	.	TRBV10-3	TRBJ1-2	CAPYRRGAQVGYGYTF	TGTGCCCCCTACCGCCGGGGGGCGCAGGTCGGTTATGGCTACACCTTC
.	once	TRBV10-2	TRBJ2-3	CASSESTDTQYF	TGCGCCAGCAGTGAGTCGACAGATACGCAGTATTTT
.	.	TRBV9	TRBJ1-6	CASSDEGKSNSPLHF	TGTGCCAGCAGCGACGAGGGGAAAAGTAATTCACCCCTCCACTTT
TRBD1	.	TRBV15	TRBJ1-4	CATSVETGGMGKLFF	TGTGCCACCAGCGTCGAAACAGGGGGCATGGGAAAACTGTTTTTT
TRBD1	.	TRBV5-1	TRBJ2-2	CASSGDSRTGELFF	TGCGCCAGCAGCGGGGACAGCCGAACCGGGGAGCTGTTTTTT
.	.	TRBV7-3	TRBJ2-2	CASSALLTGANTGELFF	TGTGCCAGCAGCGCCCTTTTGACGGGGGCGAACACCGGGGAGCTGTTTTTT
.	.	TRBV5-1	TRBJ1-2	CASSLGQSYGYTF	TGCGCCAGCAGCTTGGGACAGAGCTATGGCTACACCTTC
.	.	TRBV29-1	TRBJ2-2	CSAGDTGELFF	TGCAGCGCTGGGGACACCGGGGAGCTGTTTTTT
.	.	TRBV21-1	TRBJ1-2	CARLVGRLIWLDSNYGYTF	TGTGCCAGACTGGTGGGGCGTCTGATCTGGTTGGACAGTAACTATGGCTACACCTTC
TRBD1	.	TRBV5-6	TRBJ2-3	CASSSGTDLAAGPTQYF	TGTGCCAGCAGCTCCGGGACAGATTTAGCCGCAGGTCCTACGCAGTATTTT
.	.	TRBV9	TRBJ2-4	CASSSRYDPRIQYF	TGTGCCAGCAGCTCCCGATACGATCCGCGGATTCAGTACTTC
.	.	TRBV10-2	TRBJ1-2	CASSEGPRRGYTF	TGCGCCAGCAGTGAGGGCCCCCGGCGTGGCTACACCTTC
.	.	TRBV4-2	TRBJ2-7	CASSQERGQGGHYEQYF	TGTGCCAGCAGCCAAGAACGAGGTCAGGGTGGGCACTACGAGCAGTACTTC
.	.	TRBV23-1	TRBJ2-7	CASSHRIYEQYF	TGCGCCAGCAGTCACCGGATCTACGAGCAGTACTTC
TRBD1	.	TRBV7-3	TRBJ2-3	CASSLKGQVTDTQYF	TGTGCCAGCAGCTTAAAGGGACAGGTCACAGATACGCAGTATTTT
.	.	TRBV19	TRBJ2-3	CASSIGTRVTDTQYF	TGTGCCAGTAGTATAGGGACAAGGGTCACAGATACGCAGTATTTT
.	once	TRBV6-5	TRBJ2-7	CASRQGRYEQYF	TGTGCCAGCAGACAGGGTCGGTACGAGCAGTACTTC
.	.	TRBV4-2	TRBJ1-2	CASSQTTYYGYTF	TGTGCCAGCAGCCAAACAACTTACTATGGCTACACCTTC
.	.	TRBV19	TRBJ1-2	CASSYRGQGYTF	TGTGCCAGTAGTTACCGGGGTCAGGGCTACACCTTC
.	once	TRBV7-6	TRBJ1-1	CASSFGGRNTEAFF	TGTGCCAGCAGCTTTGGGGGGAGGAACACTGAAGCTTTCTTT
TRBD2	.	TRBV7-8	TRBJ2-7	CASSPGLAGSYEQYF	TGTGCCAGCAGCCCGGGACTAGCTGGATCCTACGAGCAGTACTTC
.	.	TRBV7-8	TRBJ2-7	CASSDLTYEQYF	TGTGCCAGCAGCGACCTGACCTACGAGCAGTACTTC
.	.	TRBV28	TRBJ1-1	CASSLANQAFF	TGTGCCAGCAGTTTAGCCAACCAAGCTTTCTTT
TRBD1	.	TRBV4-1	TRBJ1-4	CASSQRDRDEKLFF	TGCGCCAGCAGCCAAAGGGACAGGGATGAAAAACTGTTTTTT
TRBD2	.	TRBV6-1	TRBJ2-3	CASTSPGGRTDTQYF	TGTGCCAGCACCTCCCCGGGGGGGCGCACAGATACGCAGTATTTT
.	.	TRBV11-2	TRBJ1-5	CASSARGGLRNQPQHF	TGTGCCAGCAGCGCCCGCGGGGGGTTGAGGAATCAGCCCCAGCATTTT
TRBD1	.	TRBV6-5	TRBJ2-7	CASMRQGASYEQYF	TGTGCCAGCATGAGACAGGGGGCGTCGTACGAGCAGTACTTC
.	.	TRBV6-1	TRBJ2-1	CASTKGGTTYNEQFF	TGTGCCAGCACCAAAGGGGGAACCACCTACAATGAGCAGTTCTTC
TRBD2	.	TRBV10-3	TRBJ2-7	CAISARTSGGPYEQYF	TGTGCCATCAGTGCTAGGACTAGCGGGGGTCCCTACGAGCAGTACTTC
.	.	TRBV27	TRBJ1-1	CASSTSGVLGAFF	TGTGCCAGCAGTACCTCAGGGGTGCTCGGAGCTTTCTTT
.	few	TRBV5-8	TRBJ2-2	CASSLERITNTGELFF	TGTGCCAGCAGCTTGGAACGGATTACCAACACCGGGGAGCTGTTTTTT
.	few	TRBV6-6	TRBJ1-2	CASSYTYGYTF	TGTGCCAGCAGTTACACCTATGGCTACACCTTC
TRBD2	.	TRBV9	TRBJ2-7	CASSVGGGGDYEQYF	TGTGCCAGCAGCGTAGGCGGGGGGGGCGACTACGAGCAGTACTTC
.	.	TRBV11-2	TRBJ1-4	CASMGGPGEKLFF	TGTGCCAGCATGGGGGGACCAGGTGAAAAACTGTTTTTT
.	once	TRBV29-1	TRBJ2-7	CSVVVSFSYEQYF	TGCAGCGTTGTGGTCAGTTTCTCCTACGAGCAGTACTTC